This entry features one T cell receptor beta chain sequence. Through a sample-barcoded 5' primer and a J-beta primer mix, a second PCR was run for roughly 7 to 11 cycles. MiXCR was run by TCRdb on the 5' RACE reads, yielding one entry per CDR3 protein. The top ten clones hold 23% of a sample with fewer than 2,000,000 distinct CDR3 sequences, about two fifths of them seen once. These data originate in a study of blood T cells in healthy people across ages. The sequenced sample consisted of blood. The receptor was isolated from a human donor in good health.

The DNA for the CDR3 is TGCGCCAGCAGCTACAGCCGGGACACCTATCTCTATGGCTACACCTTC. Amino acid sequence: CASSYSRDTYLYGYTF. The J gene is TRBJ1-2, the V gene TRBV4-3, with D possibly TRBD1 on 6 matching bases. CDR1 and CDR2 from the germline V gene are LGHNA and YSLEER. V lost 5 bases and J lost 4, with 20 bases in between. This CDR3 has 16 residues.